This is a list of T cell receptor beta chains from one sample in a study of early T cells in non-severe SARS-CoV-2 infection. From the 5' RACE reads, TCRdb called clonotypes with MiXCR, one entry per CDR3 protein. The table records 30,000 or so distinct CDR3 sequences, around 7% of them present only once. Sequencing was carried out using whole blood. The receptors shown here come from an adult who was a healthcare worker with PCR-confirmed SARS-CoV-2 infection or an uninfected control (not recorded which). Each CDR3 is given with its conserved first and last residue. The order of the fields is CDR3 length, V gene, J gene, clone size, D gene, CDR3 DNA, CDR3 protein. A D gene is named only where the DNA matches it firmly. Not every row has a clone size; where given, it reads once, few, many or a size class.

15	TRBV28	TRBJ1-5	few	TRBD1	TGTGCCAGCAGTTGGCAGGACAGGGGCAATCAGCCCCAGCATTTT	CASSWQDRGNQPQHF
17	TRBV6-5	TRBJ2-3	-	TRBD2	TGTGCCAGCAGTTTTAAGACTAGCGGAGGGGGGGCAGATACGCAGTATTTT	CASSFKTSGGGADTQYF
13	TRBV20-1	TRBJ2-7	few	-	TGCAGTGCTATAGGGCGTTCCGGGCACGAGCAGTACTTC	CSAIGRSGHEQYF
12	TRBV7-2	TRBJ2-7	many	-	TGTGCCAGCAGCCGTACTAGGGAAGAGCAGTACTTC	CASSRTREEQYF
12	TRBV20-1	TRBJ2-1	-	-	TGCAGTGCTAGGACAGTGTACAATGAGCAGTTCTTC	CSARTVYNEQFF
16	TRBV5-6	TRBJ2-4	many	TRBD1	TGTGCCAGCAGCTCCGTCAACAGGGGGCCCAAAAACATTCAGTACTTC	CASSSVNRGPKNIQYF
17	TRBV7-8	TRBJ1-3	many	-	TGTGCCAGCAGCTTAGCGGGGGGAATGGGCTCTGGAAACACCATATATTTT	CASSLAGGMGSGNTIYF
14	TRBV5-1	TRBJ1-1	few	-	TGCGCCAGCAGACGGGACGGGGTGAACACTGAAGCTTTCTTT	CASRRDGVNTEAFF
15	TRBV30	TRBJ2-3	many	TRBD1	TGTGCCTGGAGTGTCACAGGGGGAGCGGGAGATACGCAGTATTTT	CAWSVTGGAGDTQYF
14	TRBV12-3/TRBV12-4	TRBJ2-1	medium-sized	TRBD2	TGTGCCAGCAGTCTGACTAGCGGGTCCTGGAGGCAGTTCTTC	CASSLTSGSWRQFF
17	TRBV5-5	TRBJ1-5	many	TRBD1	TGTGCCAGCAGCTCGACAGGGGGCCATAATAGCAATCAGCCCCAGCATTTT	CASSSTGGHNSNQPQHF
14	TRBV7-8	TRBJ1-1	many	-	TGTGCCAGCAGCCTGGGACACCCGAACACTGAAGCTTTCTTT	CASSLGHPNTEAFF
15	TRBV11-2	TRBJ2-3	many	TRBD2	TGTGCCAGCAGCTCACGGCGGGAGCAGGGAGATACGCAGTATTTT	CASSSRREQGDTQYF
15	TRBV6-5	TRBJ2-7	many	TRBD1	TGTGCCAGCAGTCCATCCGGGACAGGGACCTACGAGCAGTACTTC	CASSPSGTGTYEQYF
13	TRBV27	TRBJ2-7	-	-	TGTGCCAGCAGTTCCCGGGGGAGCGTCGAGCAGTACTTC	CASSSRGSVEQYF
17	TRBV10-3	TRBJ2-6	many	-	TGTGCCATCAGTCCCGATTGGGGGATCTCTGGGGCCAACGTCCTGACTTTC	CAISPDWGISGANVLTF
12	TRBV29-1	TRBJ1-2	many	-	TGCAGCGTTGCTGGCAGGGACTATGGCTACACCTTC	CSVAGRDYGYTF
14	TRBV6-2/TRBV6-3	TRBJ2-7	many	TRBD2	TGTGCCAGCAGGGGACTAGCAAGGTCCTACGAGCAGTACTTC	CASRGLARSYEQYF
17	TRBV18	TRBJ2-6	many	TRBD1	TGTGCCAGCTCACGAACTCAGGGGGCGCCCGGGGCCAACGTCCTGACTTTC	CASSRTQGAPGANVLTF
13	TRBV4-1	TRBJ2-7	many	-	TGCGCCAGCAGCCAAGAAGGCGCGTACGAGCAGTACTTC	CASSQEGAYEQYF
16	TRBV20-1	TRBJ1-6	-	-	TGCAGTGCTAGAGGGCAGGGGATTAATATTGATTCACCCCTCCACTTT	CSARGQGINIDSPLHF
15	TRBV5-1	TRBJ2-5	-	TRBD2	TGCGCCAGCAGCCTGGGCTTAGCGGGAGTTGAGACCCAGTACTTC	CASSLGLAGVETQYF
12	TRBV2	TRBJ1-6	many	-	TGTGCCAGCAGTGAAGGGACGGCACCCCTCCACTTT	CASSEGTAPLHF
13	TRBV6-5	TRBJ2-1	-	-	TGTGTCGCCCGGGCCACGGGAGCAACTGAGCAGTTCTTC	CVARATGATEQFF
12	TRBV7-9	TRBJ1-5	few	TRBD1	TGTGCCAGCAACGGACAGGGGCAGCCCCAGCATTTT	CASNGQGQPQHF
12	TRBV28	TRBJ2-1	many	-	TGTGCCAGCAGTTTTGCAGGGAATGAGCAGTTCTTC	CASSFAGNEQFF
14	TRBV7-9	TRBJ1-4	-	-	TGTGCCAGCAGCTTACGCTGGGAGGGTGAAAAACTGTTTTTT	CASSLRWEGEKLFF
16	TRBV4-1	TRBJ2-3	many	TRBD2	TGCGCCAGCAGCCGCAACCTAGCGGGGGGCACAGATACGCAGTATTTT	CASSRNLAGGTDTQYF
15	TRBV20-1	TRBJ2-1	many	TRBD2	TGCAGTGCTGATCTAAGACTAGCGGGAGTAAATGAGCAGTTCTTC	CSADLRLAGVNEQFF
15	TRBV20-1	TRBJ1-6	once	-	TGCAGTGCTATGCAGCGCGGATTTTATAATTCACCCCTCCACTTT	CSAMQRGFYNSPLHF
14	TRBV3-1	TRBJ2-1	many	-	TGTGCCAGCAGCCAGCCTAGCGGAGGGGGTGAGCAGTTCTTC	CASSQPSGGGEQFF
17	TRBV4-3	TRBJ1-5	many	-	TGCGCCAGCAGCCAGGAACCGGGCCCGCGGAGCAATCAGCCCCAGCATTTT	CASSQEPGPRSNQPQHF
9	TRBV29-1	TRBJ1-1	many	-	TGCAGGACCAACACTGAAGCTTTCTTT	CRTNTEAFF
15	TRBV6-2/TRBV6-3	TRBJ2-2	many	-	TGTGCCAGCAGTTACGTTAGCGGTGGAACCGGGGAGCTGTTTTTT	CASSYVSGGTGELFF
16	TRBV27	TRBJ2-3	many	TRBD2	TGTGCCAGCAGACCCCTAGCGGGAGAACGCACAGATACGCAGTATTTT	CASRPLAGERTDTQYF
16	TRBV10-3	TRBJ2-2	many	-	TGTGCCATCAGTGATACGGCCACAGGGCGGTCCGGGGAGCTGTTTTTT	CAISDTATGRSGELFF
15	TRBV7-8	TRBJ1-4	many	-	TGTGCCAGCAGCTTCGGAACAGGGTCTAATGAAAAACTGTTTTTT	CASSFGTGSNEKLFF
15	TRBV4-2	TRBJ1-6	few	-	TGTGCCAGCAGCCAAGACCGGGTTTATAATTCACCCCTCCACTTT	CASSQDRVYNSPLHF
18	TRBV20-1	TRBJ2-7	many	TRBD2	TGCAGTGCTAGAGATTTTACTAGCGGGAGGACGACCTACGGGGAGCAGTACTTC	CSARDFTSGRTTYGEQYF
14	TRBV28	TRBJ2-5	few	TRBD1	TGTGCCAGCAGCCCACCGGACAGGGGGGAGACCCAGTACTTC	CASSPPDRGETQYF
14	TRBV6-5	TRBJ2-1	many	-	TGTGCCAGCAGTACCCCCCAGCGGCCAAATGAGCAGTTCTTC	CASSTPQRPNEQFF